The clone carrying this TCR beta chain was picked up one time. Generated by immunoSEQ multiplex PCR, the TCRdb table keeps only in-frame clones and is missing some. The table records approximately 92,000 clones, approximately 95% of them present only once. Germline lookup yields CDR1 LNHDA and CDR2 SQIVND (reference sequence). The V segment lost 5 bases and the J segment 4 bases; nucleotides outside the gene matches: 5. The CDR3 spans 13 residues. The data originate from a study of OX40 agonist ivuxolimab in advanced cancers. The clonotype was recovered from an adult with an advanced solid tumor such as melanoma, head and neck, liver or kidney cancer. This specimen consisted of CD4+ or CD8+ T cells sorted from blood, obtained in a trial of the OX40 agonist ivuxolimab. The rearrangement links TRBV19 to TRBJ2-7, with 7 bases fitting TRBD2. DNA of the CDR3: TGTGCCAGTAGTTCGCGACTAGCTTACGAGCAGTACTTC. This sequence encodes CASSSRLAYEQYF.